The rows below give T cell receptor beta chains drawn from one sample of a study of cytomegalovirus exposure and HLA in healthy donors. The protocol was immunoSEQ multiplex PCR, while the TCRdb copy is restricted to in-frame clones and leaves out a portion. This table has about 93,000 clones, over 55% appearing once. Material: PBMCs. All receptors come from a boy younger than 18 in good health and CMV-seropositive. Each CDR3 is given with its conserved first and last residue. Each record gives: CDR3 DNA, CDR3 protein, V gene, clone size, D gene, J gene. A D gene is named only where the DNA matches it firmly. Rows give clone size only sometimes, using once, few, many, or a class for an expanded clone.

TGTGCCAGTAGTATAGCGGGGAACTCCTACGAGCAGTACTTC CASSIAGNSYEQYF TRBV19 - - TRBJ2-7
TGTGCCAGCAGTAAGGCGGGGAACACTGAAGCTTTCTTT CASSKAGNTEAFF TRBV2 - - TRBJ1-1
TGCACCACAGGGTACACTGAAGCTTTCTTT CTTGYTEAFF TRBV29-1 few - TRBJ1-1
TGCGCCAGCAGCTTGGAATTGGGACAGTACTACGAGCAGTACTTC CASSLELGQYYEQYF TRBV5-1 - TRBD1 TRBJ2-7
TGTGCCAGCAGCCCCCTCCTAGCGGGGGGGCCAGATACGCAGTATTTT CASSPLLAGGPDTQYF TRBV9 - TRBD2 TRBJ2-3
TGTGCCACCCAGACTAGCGGGAGCGCCAATGAGCAGTTCTTC CATQTSGSANEQFF TRBV5-4 - TRBD2 TRBJ2-1
TGTGCCAGCAGCTTAGTATGGGCGGGCGAGCAGTACTTC CASSLVWAGEQYF TRBV7-9 - - TRBJ2-7
TGTGCCAGCAGAACAGGGTTGAAACTGTTTTTT CASRTGLKLFF TRBV6-1 - - TRBJ1-4
TGTGCCAGCAGTGTATGGGGCAGGTCGAACACCGGGGAGCTGTTTTTT CASSVWGRSNTGELFF TRBV2 - - TRBJ2-2
TGTGCCAGCAGCTTCGGGGCAGGGGCCACAGATACGCAGTATTTT CASSFGAGATDTQYF TRBV5-4 - - TRBJ2-3
TGTGCCAGCAGTGAAGTAAGCGGACCAGACGAGCAGTACTTC CASSEVSGPDEQYF TRBV6-5 - - TRBJ2-7